Included here is one T cell receptor beta chain sequence, with context. What it recognizes is unknown. This record belongs to a study of beta chain features in type 1 diabetes. Turning to the study itself: Examination covered around 110 million sorted cells spanning all samples.

Every isolated RNA sample was fully reverse transcribed, so sequencing captured expressed TCRB transcripts. Only in-frame clones appear in the TCRdb table, and some are missing; sequencing was by immunoSEQ multiplex PCR. This table has 500,000 to 800,000 clones, 9.5% to 15% appearing once. General study results and limits: Significant though moderate, a shortening of TCRB CDR3s appeared in all four CD4+ subsets of Type 1 diabetes patients.

Trimming took 2 bases from V and 2 from J; bases not matched to a gene: 7. CDR1 and CDR2 (germline): MDHEN, SYDVKM. The CDR3 has 16 amino acids. The sequencing input was naive CD4+ T cells from blood. V usage is TRBV28 and J usage is TRBJ2-7; TRBD1 aligns across 9 bases. The sequence came from a man aged 25-45 years with type 1 diabetes. The CDR3 protein is CASSLDVHRGPYEQYF. For the CDR3, the DNA is TGTGCCAGCAGTTTAGATGTACACAGGGGGCCCTACGAGCAGTACTTC.